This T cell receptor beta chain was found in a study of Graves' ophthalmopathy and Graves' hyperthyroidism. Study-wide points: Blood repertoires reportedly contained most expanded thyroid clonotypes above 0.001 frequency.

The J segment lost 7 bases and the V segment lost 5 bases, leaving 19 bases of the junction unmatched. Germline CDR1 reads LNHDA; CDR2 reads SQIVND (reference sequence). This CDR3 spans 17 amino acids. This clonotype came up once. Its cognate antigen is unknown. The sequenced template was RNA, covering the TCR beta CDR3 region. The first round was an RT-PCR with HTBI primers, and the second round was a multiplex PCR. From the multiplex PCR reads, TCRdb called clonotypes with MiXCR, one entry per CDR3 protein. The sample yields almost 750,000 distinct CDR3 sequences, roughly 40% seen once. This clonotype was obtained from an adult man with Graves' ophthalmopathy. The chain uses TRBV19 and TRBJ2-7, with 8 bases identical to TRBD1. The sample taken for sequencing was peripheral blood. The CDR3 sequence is CASSATGTGREESEQYF. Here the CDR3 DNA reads TGTGCCAGTAGTGCTACGGGGACAGGCAGAGAAGAAAGTGAGCAGTACTTC.